A selection of T cell receptor beta chains follows, all from one sample in a study of cytomegalovirus exposure and HLA in healthy donors. Sequencing was performed with immunoSEQ multiplex PCR; in TCRdb, only in-frame clones are kept and a portion is missing. In the table there are 200,000 to 300,000 clones, about 80% of which are singletons. Sequences were obtained from PBMCs. The receptors stem from a woman aged 60-75 years in good health and CMV-seropositive. The CDR3 runs from the conserved cysteine through the conserved F or W. Fields, in order: V gene, D gene, J gene, clone size, CDR3 DNA, CDR3 protein. The D gene is left open where the match is weak. Clone size is stated in some rows and not others, as once, few, many or a class when expanded.

v_gene: TRBV5-4; d_gene: TRBD2; j_gene: TRBJ2-1; abundance: NA; CDR3nt: TGTGCCAGCAGCCTGACTAGCGGGAGCCACAATGAGCAGTTCTTC; CDR3aa: CASSLTSGSHNEQFF
v_gene: TRBV5-4; d_gene: TRBD2; j_gene: TRBJ2-7; abundance: NA; CDR3nt: TGTGCCAGCAGCTTTAGGACTAGCCCCTACGAGCAGTACTTC; CDR3aa: CASSFRTSPYEQYF
v_gene: TRBV5-1; d_gene: TRBD1; j_gene: TRBJ1-4; abundance: NA; CDR3nt: TGCGCCAGCAGCTCGAATTTTGGACAGGGGGGTGAAAAACTGTTTTTT; CDR3aa: CASSSNFGQGGEKLFF
v_gene: TRBV15; d_gene: TRBD1; j_gene: TRBJ2-3; abundance: few; CDR3nt: TGTGCCACCAGCTCTTCTCTGGGACAGGGCCGCACAGATACGCAGTATTTT; CDR3aa: CATSSSLGQGRTDTQYF
v_gene: TRBV28; d_gene: NA; j_gene: TRBJ1-5; abundance: NA; CDR3nt: TGTGCCAGCAGTTCGGGTGGTCAGCCCCAGCATTTT; CDR3aa: CASSSGGQPQHF
v_gene: TRBV19; d_gene: TRBD2; j_gene: TRBJ2-7; abundance: NA; CDR3nt: TGTGCCAGTAGTATAGAATCTAGCGGGAGCTACGAGCAGTACTTC; CDR3aa: CASSIESSGSYEQYF
v_gene: TRBV19; d_gene: TRBD1; j_gene: TRBJ2-5; abundance: NA; CDR3nt: TGTGCCAGTAGTACGGGACAGGTTGAATCCCAGTACTTC; CDR3aa: CASSTGQVESQYF
v_gene: TRBV7-9; d_gene: TRBD1; j_gene: TRBJ2-1; abundance: NA; CDR3nt: TGTGCCAGCAGTCTCAAGGGACAGGGCAATGAGCAGTTCTTC; CDR3aa: CASSLKGQGNEQFF
v_gene: TRBV6-6; d_gene: TRBD1; j_gene: TRBJ2-5; abundance: NA; CDR3nt: TGTGCCAGCAGTTACTCCAGGGGGCGCGGGGAGACCCAGTACTTC; CDR3aa: CASSYSRGRGETQYF
v_gene: TRBV14; d_gene: NA; j_gene: TRBJ2-1; abundance: NA; CDR3nt: TGTGCCAGCAGCCAAGACTCTACCTACAATGAGCAGTTCTTC; CDR3aa: CASSQDSTYNEQFF
v_gene: TRBV28; d_gene: NA; j_gene: TRBJ2-7; abundance: few; CDR3nt: TGTGCCAGCAGTTTACGAGTAGACGAGCAGTACTTC; CDR3aa: CASSLRVDEQYF
v_gene: TRBV10-1; d_gene: NA; j_gene: TRBJ1-2; abundance: NA; CDR3nt: TGCGCCAGCAGTCCGGGTCGCTTTGGCTACACCTTC; CDR3aa: CASSPGRFGYTF
v_gene: TRBV5-1; d_gene: TRBD2; j_gene: TRBJ2-1; abundance: NA; CDR3nt: TGCGCCAGCAGCTTGGGGTGGATGGCGGGAGGGTACAATGAGCAGTTCTTC; CDR3aa: CASSLGWMAGGYNEQFF
v_gene: TRBV11-2; d_gene: TRBD1; j_gene: TRBJ2-1; abundance: NA; CDR3nt: TGTGCCAGCAGCTTAGACAGGGGGTTTTACAATGAGCAGTTCTTC; CDR3aa: CASSLDRGFYNEQFF
v_gene: TRBV21-1; d_gene: NA; j_gene: TRBJ2-1; abundance: NA; CDR3nt: TGTGCCAGCGTAAATCCTGAGAGGGATGAGCAGTTCTTC; CDR3aa: CASVNPERDEQFF
v_gene: TRBV5-4; d_gene: NA; j_gene: TRBJ1-2; abundance: NA; CDR3nt: TGTGCCAGCAGCTCCGACAGCAGGAATAACTATGGCTACACCTTC; CDR3aa: CASSSDSRNNYGYTF
v_gene: TRBV19; d_gene: TRBD2; j_gene: TRBJ2-1; abundance: NA; CDR3nt: TGTGCCACTAGGGTTAGCGGGAGGTTAGACAATGAGCAGTTCTTC; CDR3aa: CATRVSGRLDNEQFF
v_gene: TRBV13; d_gene: NA; j_gene: TRBJ2-1; abundance: NA; CDR3nt: TGTGCCACCGCCAGGGAATGGAATGAGCAGTTCTTC; CDR3aa: CATAREWNEQFF
v_gene: TRBV6-1; d_gene: TRBD1; j_gene: TRBJ2-1; abundance: NA; CDR3nt: TGTGCCAGCAATCCAACCAGACAGGGGGGGCAGTTCTTC; CDR3aa: CASNPTRQGGQFF
v_gene: TRBV15; d_gene: NA; j_gene: TRBJ2-7; abundance: NA; CDR3nt: TGTGCCACCAGCGGCAGCGGAGGCTACGAGCAGTACTTC; CDR3aa: CATSGSGGYEQYF
v_gene: TRBV4-1; d_gene: TRBD2; j_gene: TRBJ2-7; abundance: NA; CDR3nt: TGCGCCAGCAGCCAAGATGGACTAGCGGGAGGTAGGAACGAGCAGTACTTC; CDR3aa: CASSQDGLAGGRNEQYF
v_gene: TRBV29-1; d_gene: NA; j_gene: TRBJ2-1; abundance: NA; CDR3nt: TGCAGCGTTTCCCAGGGAGGTTCCAATGAGCAGTTCTTC; CDR3aa: CSVSQGGSNEQFF
v_gene: TRBV7-2; d_gene: NA; j_gene: TRBJ1-2; abundance: NA; CDR3nt: TGTGCCAGCAGCTTAGCTATTGGCTACACCTTC; CDR3aa: CASSLAIGYTF
v_gene: TRBV5-5; d_gene: NA; j_gene: TRBJ1-1; abundance: NA; CDR3nt: TGTGCCAGCAGCTTGCACGACTGGGGCATTTATAGGACTGAAGCTTTCTTT; CDR3aa: CASSLHDWGIYRTEAFF
v_gene: TRBV18; d_gene: TRBD2; j_gene: TRBJ2-7; abundance: NA; CDR3nt: TGTGCCAGCTCACCTAAAGCGGGAGGATTAGAGCAGTACTTC; CDR3aa: CASSPKAGGLEQYF
v_gene: TRBV5-1; d_gene: NA; j_gene: TRBJ2-7; abundance: NA; CDR3nt: TGCGCCAGCAGCCTGACCGGGTCGTTCTACGAGCAGTACTTC; CDR3aa: CASSLTGSFYEQYF
v_gene: TRBV5-4; d_gene: NA; j_gene: TRBJ1-3; abundance: NA; CDR3nt: TGTGCCAGCAGCTCTGGGGGGGGGCTTGGAAACACCATATATTTT; CDR3aa: CASSSGGGLGNTIYF
v_gene: TRBV9; d_gene: NA; j_gene: TRBJ2-5; abundance: NA; CDR3nt: TGTGCCAGCAGCGTAGCAACGGACAGCCCCCACGAGACCCAGTACTTC; CDR3aa: CASSVATDSPHETQYF
v_gene: TRBV5-1; d_gene: TRBD1; j_gene: TRBJ2-7; abundance: NA; CDR3nt: TGCGCCAGCAGCGGGGACAGGGGCTCCTACGAGCAGTACTTC; CDR3aa: CASSGDRGSYEQYF
v_gene: TRBV6-5; d_gene: NA; j_gene: TRBJ2-7; abundance: NA; CDR3nt: TGTGCCAGCAGTCGGGGAAACGAGCAGTACTTC; CDR3aa: CASSRGNEQYF
v_gene: TRBV7-2; d_gene: TRBD2; j_gene: TRBJ2-7; abundance: NA; CDR3nt: TGTGCCAGCAGCTTAGCCGGGACTAGCGCAGACGAGCAGTACTTC; CDR3aa: CASSLAGTSADEQYF
v_gene: TRBV10-2; d_gene: NA; j_gene: TRBJ2-1; abundance: NA; CDR3nt: TGCGCCAGCAGTGACTTAAATGAGCAGTTCTTC; CDR3aa: CASSDLNEQFF
v_gene: TRBV5-1; d_gene: NA; j_gene: TRBJ1-5; abundance: NA; CDR3nt: TGCGCCAGCAGCCCCGGGGAGCGCAATCAGCCCCAGCATTTT; CDR3aa: CASSPGERNQPQHF
v_gene: TRBV19; d_gene: TRBD2; j_gene: TRBJ2-4; abundance: NA; CDR3nt: TGTGCCAGTAGTATTTCCGGGGGGAAAGCCAAAAACATTCAGTACTTC; CDR3aa: CASSISGGKAKNIQYF
v_gene: TRBV18; d_gene: TRBD2; j_gene: TRBJ2-2; abundance: NA; CDR3nt: TGTGCCAGCTCACCCTGGGCTAGCGGGACCAACACCGGGGAGCTGTTTTTT; CDR3aa: CASSPWASGTNTGELFF
v_gene: TRBV7-3; d_gene: TRBD2; j_gene: TRBJ2-3; abundance: few; CDR3nt: TGTGCCAGCACCAGCGGGAGGCGTTCAAATACGCAGTATTTT; CDR3aa: CASTSGRRSNTQYF
v_gene: TRBV19; d_gene: NA; j_gene: TRBJ2-1; abundance: NA; CDR3nt: TGTGCCAGTAGTTACATAAATGAGCAGTTCTTC; CDR3aa: CASSYINEQFF
v_gene: TRBV2; d_gene: NA; j_gene: TRBJ2-7; abundance: NA; CDR3nt: TGTGCCAGCACAAGCGGGTCCTCCTACGAGCAGTACTTC; CDR3aa: CASTSGSSYEQYF
v_gene: TRBV2; d_gene: NA; j_gene: TRBJ2-1; abundance: once; CDR3nt: TGTGCCAGCAGCGAAGACTCGAGCTCCTACAATGAGCAGTTCTTC; CDR3aa: CASSEDSSSYNEQFF
v_gene: TRBV7-9; d_gene: NA; j_gene: TRBJ2-7; abundance: NA; CDR3nt: TGTTCCAGCAGCTTCCCGGGTGTAGGGGACTACGAGCAGTACTTC; CDR3aa: CSSSFPGVGDYEQYF
v_gene: TRBV6-1; d_gene: TRBD1; j_gene: TRBJ1-5; abundance: NA; CDR3nt: TGTGCCAGCAGTGAATATTGGGGCAGGGGGATTAATCAGCCCCAGCATTTT; CDR3aa: CASSEYWGRGINQPQHF